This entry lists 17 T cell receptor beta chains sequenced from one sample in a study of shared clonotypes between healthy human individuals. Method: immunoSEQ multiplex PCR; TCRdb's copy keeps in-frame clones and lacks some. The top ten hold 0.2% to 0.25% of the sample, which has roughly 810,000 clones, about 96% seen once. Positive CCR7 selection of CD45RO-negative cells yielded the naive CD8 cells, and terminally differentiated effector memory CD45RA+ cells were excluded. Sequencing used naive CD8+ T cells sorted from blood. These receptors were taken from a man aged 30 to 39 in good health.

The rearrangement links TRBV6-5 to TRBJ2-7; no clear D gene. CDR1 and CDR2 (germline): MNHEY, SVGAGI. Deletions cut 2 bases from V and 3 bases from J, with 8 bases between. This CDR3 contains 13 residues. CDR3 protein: CASSYGVYYEQYF. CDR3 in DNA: TGTGCCAGCAGTTACGGGGTATACTACGAGCAGTACTTC.

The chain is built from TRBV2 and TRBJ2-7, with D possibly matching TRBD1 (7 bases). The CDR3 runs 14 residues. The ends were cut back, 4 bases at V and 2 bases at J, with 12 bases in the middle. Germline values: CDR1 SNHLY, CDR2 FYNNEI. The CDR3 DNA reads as TGTGCCAGCAGTGGGGGGGACAGTCCCTACGAGCAGTACTTC. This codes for CASSGGDSPYEQYF. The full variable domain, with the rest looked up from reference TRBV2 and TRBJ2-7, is EPEVTQTPSHQVTQMGQEVILRCVPISNHLYFYWYRQILGQKVEFLVSFYNNEISEKSEIFDDQFSVERPDGSNFTLKIRSTKLEDSAMYFCASSGGDSPYEQYFGPGTRLTVT.

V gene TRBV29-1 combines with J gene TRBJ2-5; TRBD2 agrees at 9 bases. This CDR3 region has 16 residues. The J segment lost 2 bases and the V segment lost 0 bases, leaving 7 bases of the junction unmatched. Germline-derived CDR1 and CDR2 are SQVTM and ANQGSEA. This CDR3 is CSVEEWLAGIQETQYF. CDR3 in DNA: TGCAGCGTTGAAGAGTGGCTAGCGGGGATTCAAGAGACCCAGTACTTC.

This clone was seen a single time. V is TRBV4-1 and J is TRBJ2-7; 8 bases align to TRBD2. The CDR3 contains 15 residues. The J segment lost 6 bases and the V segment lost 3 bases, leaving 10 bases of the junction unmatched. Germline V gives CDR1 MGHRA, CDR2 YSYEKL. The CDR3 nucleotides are TGCGCCAGCAGCCAGACAGCGGGAGTGGGGCGCGAGCAGTACTTC. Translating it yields CASSQTAGVGREQYF.

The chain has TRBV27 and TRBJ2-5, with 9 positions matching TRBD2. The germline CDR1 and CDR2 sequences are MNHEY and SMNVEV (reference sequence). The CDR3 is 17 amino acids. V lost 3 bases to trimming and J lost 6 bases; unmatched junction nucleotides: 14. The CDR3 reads CASSLGGRARSQKTQYF. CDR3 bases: TGTGCCAGCAGTTTGGGCGGGAGGGCTCGGAGTCAGAAGACCCAGTACTTC.

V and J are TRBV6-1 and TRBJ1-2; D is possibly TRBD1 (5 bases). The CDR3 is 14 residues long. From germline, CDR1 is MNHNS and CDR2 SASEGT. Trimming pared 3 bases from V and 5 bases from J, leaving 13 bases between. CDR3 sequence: CASSDFDRIYGYTF. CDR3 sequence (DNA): TGTGCCAGCAGTGATTTCGACAGAATTTATGGCTACACCTTC.

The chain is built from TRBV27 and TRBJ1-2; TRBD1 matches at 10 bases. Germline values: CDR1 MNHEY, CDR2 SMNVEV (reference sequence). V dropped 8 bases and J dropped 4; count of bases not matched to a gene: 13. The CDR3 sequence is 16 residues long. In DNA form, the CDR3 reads TGTGCCAGCCCCGGTCGGGACAGGGGTTTGGTCTATGGCTACACCTTC. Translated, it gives CASPGRDRGLVYGYTF.

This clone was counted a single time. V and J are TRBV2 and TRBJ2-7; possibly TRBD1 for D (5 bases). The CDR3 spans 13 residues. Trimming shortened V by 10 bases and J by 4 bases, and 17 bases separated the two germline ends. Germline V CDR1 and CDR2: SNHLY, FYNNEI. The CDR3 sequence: CATSDGADYEQYF. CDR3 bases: TGTGCCACCTCGGATGGGGCGGATTACGAGCAGTACTTC.

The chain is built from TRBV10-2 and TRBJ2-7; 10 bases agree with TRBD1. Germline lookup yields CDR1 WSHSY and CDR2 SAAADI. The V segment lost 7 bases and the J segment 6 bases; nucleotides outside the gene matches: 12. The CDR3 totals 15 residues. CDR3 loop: CASTLSATGGLEQYF. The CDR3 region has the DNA TGCGCCAGCACATTATCGGCGACAGGGGGCCTCGAGCAGTACTTC.

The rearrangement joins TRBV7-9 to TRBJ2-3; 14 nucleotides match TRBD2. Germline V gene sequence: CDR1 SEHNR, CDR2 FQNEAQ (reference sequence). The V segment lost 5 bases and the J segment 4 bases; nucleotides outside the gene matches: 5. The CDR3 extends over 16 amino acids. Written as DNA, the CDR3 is TGTGCCAGCAGCAAAGGGACTAGCGGGAGTCCAGATACGCAGTATTTT. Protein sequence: CASSKGTSGSPDTQYF.

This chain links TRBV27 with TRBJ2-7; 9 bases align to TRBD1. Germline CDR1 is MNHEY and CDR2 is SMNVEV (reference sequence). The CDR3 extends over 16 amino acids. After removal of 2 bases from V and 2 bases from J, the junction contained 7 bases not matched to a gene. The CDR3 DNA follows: TGTGCCAGCAGTTTAATACCTAGGACAGGGGCCTACGAGCAGTACTTC. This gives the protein CASSLIPRTGAYEQYF.

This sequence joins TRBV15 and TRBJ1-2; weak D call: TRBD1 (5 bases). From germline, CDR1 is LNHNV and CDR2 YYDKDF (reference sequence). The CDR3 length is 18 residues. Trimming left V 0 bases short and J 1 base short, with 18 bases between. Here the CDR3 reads CATSRDFGTDLINYGYTF. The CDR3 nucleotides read TGTGCCACCAGCAGAGATTTCGGGACCGACCTCATTAACTATGGCTACACCTTC.

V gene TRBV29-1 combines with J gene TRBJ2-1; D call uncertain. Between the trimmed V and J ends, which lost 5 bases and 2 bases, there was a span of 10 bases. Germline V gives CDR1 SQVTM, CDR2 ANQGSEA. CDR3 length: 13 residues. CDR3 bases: TGCAGCGTTACGACTTCCCCCTACAATGAGCAGTTCTTC. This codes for CSVTTSPYNEQFF.

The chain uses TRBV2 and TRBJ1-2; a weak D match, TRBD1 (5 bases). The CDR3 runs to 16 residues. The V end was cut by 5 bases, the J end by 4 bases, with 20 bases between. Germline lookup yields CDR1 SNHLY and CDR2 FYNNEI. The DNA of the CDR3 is TGTGCCAGCAGTCTTCGGGCACGGGACCTCGCCTATGGCTACACCTTC. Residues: CASSLRARDLAYGYTF. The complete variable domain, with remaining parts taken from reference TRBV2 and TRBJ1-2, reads EPEVTQTPSHQVTQMGQEVILRCVPISNHLYFYWYRQILGQKVEFLVSFYNNEISEKSEIFDDQFSVERPDGSNFTLKIRSTKLEDSAMYFCASSLRARDLAYGYTFGSGTRLTVV.

This chain's CDR3 is CASSSRSPGAFNEQFF. Written as DNA, the CDR3 is TGTGCCAGCAGCTCCCGGTCGCCAGGAGCCTTCAATGAGCAGTTCTTC. The chain has TRBV7-9 and TRBJ2-1; D not certain. V was pared by 4 bases and J by 6 bases, with 19 bases between. Per germline, CDR1 SEHNR and CDR2 FQNEAQ (reference sequence). This CDR3 is 16 amino acids long.

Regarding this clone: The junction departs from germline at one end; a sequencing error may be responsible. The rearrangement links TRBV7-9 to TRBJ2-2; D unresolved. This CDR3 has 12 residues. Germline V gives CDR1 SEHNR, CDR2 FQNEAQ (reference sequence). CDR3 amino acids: CASRGNPGELFF. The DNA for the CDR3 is TGTGCCAGCAGGGGGAACCCCGGGGAGCTGTTTTTT.

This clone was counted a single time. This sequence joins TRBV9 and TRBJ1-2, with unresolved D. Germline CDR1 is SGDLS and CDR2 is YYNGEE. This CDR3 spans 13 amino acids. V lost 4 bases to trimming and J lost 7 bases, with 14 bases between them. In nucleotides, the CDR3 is TGTGCCAGCAGCCCACCCCCCCCAGTTGGCTACACCTTC. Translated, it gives CASSPPPPVGYTF.